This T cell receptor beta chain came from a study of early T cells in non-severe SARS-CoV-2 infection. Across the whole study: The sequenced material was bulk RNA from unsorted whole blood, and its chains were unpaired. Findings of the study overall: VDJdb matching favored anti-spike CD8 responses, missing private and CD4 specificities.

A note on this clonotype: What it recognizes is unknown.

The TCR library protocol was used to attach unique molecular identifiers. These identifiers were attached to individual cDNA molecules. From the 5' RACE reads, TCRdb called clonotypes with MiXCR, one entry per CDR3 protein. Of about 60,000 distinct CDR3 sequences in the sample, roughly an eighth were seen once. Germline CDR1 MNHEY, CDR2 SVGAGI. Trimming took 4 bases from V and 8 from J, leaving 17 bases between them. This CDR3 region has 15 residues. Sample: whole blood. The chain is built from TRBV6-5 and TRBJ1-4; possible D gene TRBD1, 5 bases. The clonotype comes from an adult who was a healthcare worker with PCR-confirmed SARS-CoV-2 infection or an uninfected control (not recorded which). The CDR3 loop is CASSSIVGLEEKLFF. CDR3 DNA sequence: TGTGCCAGCAGTTCCATTGTGGGGCTGGAGGAAAAACTGTTTTTT.